Listed below are T cell receptor beta chains from one sample, sequenced in a study of T-cell memory formation after mild COVID-19. TCRdb independently ran MiXCR on the 5' RACE reads; one entry per CDR3 protein. The sample lists 530,000 or so distinct CDR3 sequences, approximately 15% seen once, with approximately 8.1% in the top ten. Specimen: PBMCs or a T cell subset sorted from them (not recorded which). The source of these receptors is an adult woman who had mild COVID-19 (a few samples of this study predate the infection). Cell type and time point are not known. The CDR3 runs from the conserved cysteine through the conserved F or W. Each record gives: clone size, V gene, J gene, D gene, CDR3 protein, CDR3 DNA. The D gene is left open where the match is weak. Clone size is given for some rows only: seen once, a few or many times, or a class if the clone is expanded.

NA	TRBV20-1	TRBJ1-5	NA	CSARGGRQPQHF	TGCAGTGCTAGAGGGGGGAGGCAGCCCCAGCATTTT
NA	TRBV6-5	TRBJ2-7	NA	CASGAHKFYEQYF	TGTGCCAGCGGTGCACACAAGTTCTACGAGCAGTACTTC
NA	TRBV6-2/TRBV6-3	TRBJ2-1	TRBD2	CASSYDGTSDNEQFF	TGTGCCAGCAGTTACGACGGGACTAGCGATAATGAGCAGTTCTTC
few	TRBV4-1	TRBJ1-2	NA	CASSQERVNYGYTF	TGCGCCAGCAGCCAAGAAAGGGTTAACTATGGCTACACCTTC
NA	TRBV5-1	TRBJ1-4	NA	CASSRGGFEKLFF	TGCGCCAGCAGTCGGGGAGGGTTTGAAAAACTGTTTTTT
few	TRBV5-1	TRBJ2-1	TRBD2	CASSLGLAGGRTYNEQFF	TGCGCCAGCAGCCTGGGACTAGCGGGGGGCCGCACCTACAATGAGCAGTTCTTC
NA	TRBV7-2	TRBJ2-1	NA	CASSQSGTTYNEQFF	TGTGCCAGCAGCCAAAGCGGGACAACCTACAATGAGCAGTTCTTC
NA	TRBV27	TRBJ1-1	NA	CASSYWGRENTEAFF	TGTGCCAGCAGTTATTGGGGGCGGGAGAACACTGAAGCTTTCTTT
NA	TRBV18	TRBJ2-1	NA	CASSRTQGYNEQFF	TGTGCCAGCTCCCGGACCCAGGGATACAATGAGCAGTTCTTC
NA	TRBV20-1	TRBJ2-1	NA	CSASKLNEQFF	TGCAGTGCCTCCAAACTCAATGAGCAGTTCTTC
NA	TRBV20-1	TRBJ1-5	TRBD1	CSAGQGASGGPQHF	TGCAGTGCGGGACAGGGGGCGAGTGGGGGGCCCCAGCATTTT
many	TRBV20-1	TRBJ1-1	TRBD1	CSARKGQIMNTEAFF	TGCAGTGCTAGGAAGGGACAGATCATGAACACTGAAGCTTTCTTT
NA	TRBV5-1	TRBJ1-2	NA	CASSLATVANYGYTF	TGCGCCAGCAGCTTGGCCACAGTTGCTAACTATGGCTACACCTTC
few	TRBV7-9	TRBJ2-3	NA	CASSLDGGSALTDTQYF	TGTGCCAGCAGCTTAGACGGGGGAAGTGCGTTAACAGATACGCAGTATTTT
NA	TRBV27	TRBJ2-7	TRBD2	CASRLAGGYEQYF	TGTGCCAGCAGACTAGCGGGAGGCTACGAGCAGTACTTC
many	TRBV12-3/TRBV12-4	TRBJ1-1	NA	CASSQQAVRMTNTEAFF	TGTGCCAGCAGCCAACAGGCGGTAAGGATGACGAACACTGAAGCTTTCTTT
NA	TRBV7-8	TRBJ1-4	NA	CASSPDRTTNEKLFF	TGTGCCAGCAGCCCCGACAGAACAACTAATGAAAAACTGTTTTTT